The 10 T cell receptor beta chains below come from one sample, sequenced in a study of T cell responses to AZD1222 COVID-19 vaccine. Sequenced by immunoSEQ multiplex PCR; TCRdb stores in-frame clones only, minus some. The table shows about 110,000 clones, with 88% occurring only once. Sequencing was performed on peripheral blood, taken 28 days after the second AZD1222 dose. Receptor source: an adult who received the AZD1222 COVID-19 vaccine.

The chain employs TRBV11-2 and TRBJ1-2; tentative D call: TRBD1 (5 bases). This CDR3 has 13 amino acids. The V end lost 1 base, the J end lost 7 bases, and 10 bases lay between the germline ends. Germline values: CDR1 SGHAT, CDR2 FQNNGV. CDR3 loop: CASSLGQGSGYTF. The DNA for the CDR3 is TGTGCCAGCAGCTTAGGGCAGGGAAGTGGCTACACCTTC.

In this sample, this clone turned up once. The chain has TRBV28 and TRBJ1-1, with D tentatively TRBD1 (5 bases). Trimming stripped 6 bases from V and 4 bases from J, with 18 bases between. This CDR3 has 15 amino acids. Per the germline V gene, CDR1 is MDHEN and CDR2 is SYDVKM. The CDR3 bases are TGTGCCAGCAGCCCTTCGGACGGGGGGGGCACTGAAGCTTTCTTT. Translating gives CASSPSDGGGTEAFF.

The chain uses TRBV19 and TRBJ1-1; 7 bases match TRBD1. V gave up 6 bases and J gave up 1 base; unmatched junction bases: 5. The germline V gene has CDR1 LNHDA and CDR2 SQIVND (reference sequence). This CDR3 has 14 residues. CDR3 sequence reads: CASSPGQSNTEAFF. The CDR3 nucleotides are TGTGCCAGTAGCCCGGGACAGTCGAACACTGAAGCTTTCTTT.

The chain uses TRBV6-5 and TRBJ1-6; 8 bases are shared with TRBD1. The trim removed 5 bases at V and 7 bases at J, leaving 7 bases unmatched. The CDR3 spans 15 residues. Germline-derived CDR1 and CDR2 are MNHEY and SVGAGI. CDR3 sequence: CASSQIGQGNSPLHF. CDR3 sequence (DNA): TGTGCCAGCAGTCAAATCGGACAGGGCAATTCACCCCTCCACTTT.

The V call is TRBV11-3, the J call TRBJ2-5; weak D call: TRBD2 (6 bases). V lost 5 bases and J lost 4, with 14 bases in between. Per germline, CDR1 SGHNT and CDR2 YENEEA. The length of the CDR3 is 14 residues. The CDR3 loop reads CASSLTGGLETQYF. CDR3 sequence (DNA): TGTGCCAGCAGCCTTACTGGGGGACTAGAGACCCAGTACTTC.

This clone came up a few times. The chain carries TRBV28 and TRBJ1-6; D gene ambiguous. Germline V lookup: CDR1 MDHEN, CDR2 SYDVKM. V was trimmed by 5 bases and J by 12 bases, leaving 17 bases between them. This CDR3 is built from 14 residues. The CDR3 reads CASSESLFRVPLHF. CDR3 coding DNA: TGTGCCAGCAGTGAATCCCTTTTTAGGGTACCCCTCCACTTT.

The genes are TRBV7-2 and TRBJ1-1; 8 positions match TRBD1. Trimming cost V 6 bases and J 6 bases; bases outside gene matches: 6. Germline-derived CDR1 and CDR2 are SGHTA and FQGNSA. The CDR3 has 13 residues. The CDR3 loop reads CASRPDRAAEAFF. The CDR3, as DNA: TGTGCCAGCAGACCGGACAGGGCGGCTGAAGCTTTCTTT.

The V and J genes are TRBV19 and TRBJ2-7, with 10 bases lining up with TRBD1. Unmatched junction bases numbered 7, after V lost 7 bases and J lost 4 bases. This CDR3 is 14 amino acids long. CDR1 LNHDA and CDR2 SQIVND come from the germline V gene (reference sequence). The CDR3 DNA follows: TGTGCCAGTACCCTGACAGGGGGCTCTTACGAGCAGTACTTC. Residues: CASTLTGGSYEQYF. The full variable domain, in which reference TRBV19 and TRBJ2-7 provide the parts outside the CDR3, is DGGITQSPKYLFRKEGQNVTLSCEQNLNHDAMYWYRQDPGQGLRLIYYSQIVNDFQKGDIAEGYSVSREKKESFPLTVTSAQKNPTAFYLCASTLTGGSYEQYFGPGTRLTVT.

The rearrangement joins TRBV5-1 to TRBJ1-4; D might be TRBD1 (5 bases). The germline V gene has CDR1 SGHRS and CDR2 YFSETQ. This CDR3 region has 15 residues. Between the trimmed V and J ends, which lost 2 bases and 8 bases, there was a span of 16 bases. This CDR3 is CASSFGSGWGEKLFF. For the CDR3, the DNA is TGCGCCAGCAGCTTTGGATCTGGATGGGGGGAAAAACTGTTTTTT.

The CDR3: CASSYQGDQPQHF. The CDR3 coding sequence is TGTGCCAGCAGTTACCAGGGCGATCAGCCCCAGCATTTT. The rearrangement uses TRBV6-2 or TRBV6-3 and TRBJ1-5, with D possibly being TRBD1 (5 bases). V was clipped by 2 bases and J by 5 bases, with 7 bases between them. Germline-derived CDR1 and CDR2 are MNHEY and SVGEGT. CDR3 length: 13 amino acids.